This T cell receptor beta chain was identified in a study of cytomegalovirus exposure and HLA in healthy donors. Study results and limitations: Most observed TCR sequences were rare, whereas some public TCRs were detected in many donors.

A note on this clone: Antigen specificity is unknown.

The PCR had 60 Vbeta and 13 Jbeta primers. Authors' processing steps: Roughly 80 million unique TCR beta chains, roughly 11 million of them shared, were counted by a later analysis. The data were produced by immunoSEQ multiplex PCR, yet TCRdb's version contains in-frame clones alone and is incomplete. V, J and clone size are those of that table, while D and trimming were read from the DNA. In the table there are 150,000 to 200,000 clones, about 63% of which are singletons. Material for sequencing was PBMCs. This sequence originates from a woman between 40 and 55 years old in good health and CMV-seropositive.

The CDR3 DNA reads as TGTGCCAGCATCCTAGCGGGAGATCCCTACGAGCAGTACTTC. Protein sequence: CASILAGDPYEQYF. V is TRBV28 and J is TRBJ2-7; TRBD2 agrees at 10 bases. V was clipped by 7 bases and J by 2 bases; unmatched bases: 5. The CDR3 length is 14 residues. Germline V gene sequence: CDR1 MDHEN, CDR2 SYDVKM.